The 17 T cell receptor beta chains in this list originate from one sample, sequenced in a study of blood T cell repertoires in COVID-19. Only in-frame clones appear in the TCRdb table, and some are missing; sequencing was by immunoSEQ multiplex PCR. Here the sample spans about 150,000 clones, around 84% being singletons. Specimen: peripheral blood. The origin of the receptors is a woman aged 55-75 years with COVID-19, enrolled during active disease.

V is TRBV5-1 and J is TRBJ2-3; 10 bases map to TRBD1. In germline, CDR1 is SGHRS, CDR2 YFSETQ. This CDR3 has 16 amino acids. V gave up 4 bases and J gave up 0 bases; unmatched junction bases: 5. CDR3 in DNA: TGCGCCAGCAGCCGTGGACAGGGGGGGAGCACAGATACGCAGTATTTT. This gives the protein CASSRGQGGSTDTQYF.

This clone appeared a single time. The V gene is TRBV27, the J gene TRBJ2-4, with 7 bases lining up with TRBD1. With 10 bases clipped from V and 3 bases from J, the junction kept 6 bases outside the gene matches. CDR3 length equals 13 residues. Germline CDR1 MNHEY, CDR2 SMNVEV (reference sequence). CDR3 nucleotides: TGTGCCACCACAGGGGCGGGCAAAAACATTCAGTACTTC. Protein product: CATTGAGKNIQYF.

The chain recombines TRBV3-1 (or the pseudogene TRBV3-2) with TRBJ1-5; D unresolved. The CDR3 covers 13 residues. Germline values: CDR1 LGHDT, CDR2 YNNKEL (reference sequence). The V and J ends lost 1 base and 3 bases respectively, with 4 bases between them. The CDR3 here is CASSQGPNQPQHF. DNA for the CDR3: TGTGCCAGCAGCCAAGGGCCCAATCAGCCCCAGCATTTT.

This sequence joins TRBV15 and TRBJ1-5; the D gene is possibly TRBD1 (6 bases). Germline CDR1 LNHNV, CDR2 YYDKDF (reference sequence). V dropped 4 bases and J dropped 5 bases, with 15 bases sitting between them. There are 15 residues in the CDR3. The CDR3: CATSMGARGDQPQHF. CDR3 in DNA: TGTGCCACCAGCATGGGGGCGAGGGGAGATCAGCCCCAGCATTTT.

V gene TRBV7-8 combines with J gene TRBJ1-1; no reliable D call. The germline V gene encodes CDR1 SGHVS and CDR2 FQNEAQ. The CDR3 has 15 amino acids. V dropped 0 bases and J dropped 3 bases, with 11 bases sitting between them. CDR3 amino acids: CASSLARGLYTEAFF. The DNA for the CDR3 is TGTGCCAGCAGCTTAGCTAGAGGGCTCTACACTGAAGCTTTCTTT.

J is TRBJ1-3 and V is TRBV11-2; D is ambiguous. This CDR3 contains 15 residues. CDR1 is SGHAT and CDR2 is FQNNGV in the germline V gene. Trimming took off 1 base at V and 1 base at J, with 8 bases between the two ends. The CDR3 loop is CASSLARGSGNTIYF. CDR3 nucleotides: TGTGCCAGCAGCTTAGCGCGGGGATCTGGAAACACCATATATTTT.

The chain has TRBV3-1 (or the pseudogene TRBV3-2) and TRBJ2-3, with 9 bases aligning to TRBD2. V dropped 4 bases and J dropped 0; count of bases not matched to a gene: 5. Germline loops: CDR1 LGHDT, CDR2 YNNKEL (reference sequence). This CDR3 region has 16 residues. Here the CDR3 reads CASSPPSGASTDTQYF. In DNA, the CDR3 is TGTGCCAGCAGCCCACCTAGCGGGGCTAGCACAGATACGCAGTATTTT.

This clone was found a few times. DNA for the CDR3: TGTGCCAGTAGTCCCTACGGAGGCACAGATACGCAGTATTTT. Protein sequence: CASSPYGGTDTQYF. The V and J genes are TRBV19 and TRBJ2-3; D unresolved. The CDR3 is 14 amino acids. Trimming stripped 5 bases from V and 1 base from J, with 10 bases between. From germline, CDR1 is LNHDA and CDR2 SQIVND (reference sequence). Together with reference TRBV19 and TRBJ2-3, the CDR3 gives the full variable domain: DGGITQSPKYLFRKEGQNVTLSCEQNLNHDAMYWYRQDPGQGLRLIYYSQIVNDFQKGDIAEGYSVSREKKESFPLTVTSAQKNPTAFYLCASSPYGGTDTQYFGPGTRLTVL.

The rearrangement joins TRBV19 to TRBJ1-5; D is undetermined. The CDR3 sequence is 16 residues long. V was trimmed by 3 bases and J by 0 bases, leaving 12 bases between them. The germline gives CDR1 LNHDA, CDR2 SQIVND (reference sequence). The CDR3, as DNA: TGTGCCAGTAGTATTGTTCCGGGGTCTAGCAATCAGCCCCAGCATTTT. As protein: CASSIVPGSSNQPQHF.

The V call is TRBV30, the J call TRBJ1-2, with 11 nucleotides matching TRBD1. CDR1 is GTSNPN and CDR2 is SVGIG in the germline V gene (reference sequence). This CDR3 contains 15 residues. V lost 8 bases, J lost 7 bases, and 15 bases stayed unmatched. CDR3 residues: CAGRATGQGGPGYTF. The CDR3 coding sequence is TGTGCCGGGCGCGCCACGGGACAGGGGGGACCTGGCTACACCTTC.

This chain uses TRBV5-1 with TRBJ2-5; the D gene is possibly TRBD1 (7 bases). The CDR3 runs to 14 residues. Trimming pared 2 bases from V and 2 bases from J, leaving 10 bases between. Germline V CDR1 and CDR2: SGHRS, YFSETQ. The CDR3 loop reads CASSFQGGQETQYF. The CDR3 bases are TGCGCCAGCAGCTTTCAGGGGGGTCAAGAGACCCAGTACTTC.

Comment on this clone: The identical CDR3 is also encoded by other nucleotide sequences in the sample. V is TRBV6-1 and J is TRBJ1-1; D might be TRBD1 (5 bases). The germline V gene encodes CDR1 MNHNS and CDR2 SASEGT. The CDR3 length is 14 residues. V was pared by 3 bases and J by 0 bases, with 8 bases between. This CDR3 reads CASSEGGLNTEAFF. In DNA, the CDR3 is TGTGCCAGCAGTGAGGGGGGGTTGAACACTGAAGCTTTCTTT.

The chain recombines TRBV3-1 (or the pseudogene TRBV3-2) with TRBJ1-3; a possible D gene is TRBD1 (6 bases). Germline V gene lookup returns CDR1 LGHDT and CDR2 YNNKEL (reference sequence). V lost 6 bases, J lost 0 bases, and 18 bases lay in between. The CDR3 has 17 amino acids. CDR3 DNA sequence: TGTGCCAGCAGACCTTCTTCGACAGGACTCTCTGGAAACACCATATATTTT. Translated, it gives CASRPSSTGLSGNTIYF.

CDR3 nucleotides: TGTGCCAGCAGTCCTTACACAGGGGCCCTCTACGAGCAGTACTTC. Protein product: CASSPYTGALYEQYF. This chain uses TRBV6-5 with TRBJ2-7, with 7 bases lining up with TRBD1. V shed 5 bases and J 3 bases; nucleotides not matched to a gene: 10. The CDR3 extends over 15 amino acids. Germline V lookup: CDR1 MNHEY, CDR2 SVGAGI.

This clone is a singleton in its sample. The chain is built from TRBV19 and TRBJ1-5; D possibly corresponds to TRBD1 (6 bases). This CDR3 region has 14 residues. Trimming stripped 7 bases from V and 6 bases from J, with 16 bases between. Germline V gene data show CDR1 as LNHDA and CDR2 as SQIVND (reference sequence). The CDR3 bases are TGTGCCAGTACCCTCCGGGGGGCGGGTCAGCCCCAGCATTTT. Residues: CASTLRGAGQPQHF.

V usage is TRBV30 and J usage is TRBJ1-4; the D gene is possibly TRBD1 (6 bases). V lost 2 bases, J lost 0 bases, and 7 bases lay in between. The germline V gene encodes CDR1 GTSNPN and CDR2 SVGIG (reference sequence). The CDR3 covers 14 residues. The CDR3 is CAWSWTATNEKLFF. The CDR3, as DNA: TGTGCCTGGAGTTGGACAGCAACTAATGAAAAACTGTTTTTT.

This clone was observed once. V gene TRBV7-2 combines with J gene TRBJ1-2, with TRBD1 matching 7 bases. Losses at the gene ends were 5 bases for V and 1 base for J; bases not matched to a gene: 4. The CDR3 spans 14 residues. From germline, CDR1 is SGHTA and CDR2 FQGNSA. The CDR3 reads CASSQNRGNYGYTF. The CDR3 region has the DNA TGTGCCAGCAGCCAAAACAGGGGTAACTATGGCTACACCTTC.